The rows below give T cell receptor beta chains drawn from one sample of a study of blood T cell repertoires in COVID-19. This table comes from immunoSEQ multiplex PCR, and its TCRdb copy is limited to in-frame clones, with some not included. The sample contains about 140,000 clones, roughly three quarters of which appear only once. The sample was peripheral blood. Receptors were obtained from a man in his fifties with active or convalescent COVID-19. Each CDR3 is given with its conserved first and last residue. The D gene is left open where the match is weak. Size is stated for part of the rows, as once, few or many counts, or as a class when the clone is expanded.

d_call | j_call | v_call | clone_size | cdr3_nt | cdr3_aa
TRBD1 | TRBJ2-2 | TRBV7-2 | few | TGTGCCAGCAGAACCGGGACAGGGTACACCGGGGAGCTGTTTTTT | CASRTGTGYTGELFF
TRBD1 | TRBJ2-7 | TRBV27 | - | TGTGCCAGCAGTTGGGGACAGGGGGGCTACGAGCAGTACTTC | CASSWGQGGYEQYF
TRBD1 | TRBJ2-3 | TRBV5-1 | - | TGCGCCAGCAGTTCTTGGGACAGGGGGAGGGCAGATACGCAGTATTTT | CASSSWDRGRADTQYF
TRBD1 | TRBJ2-1 | TRBV5-4 | - | TGTGCCAGCAGCTACACAGGGGGCGCAGGGAATGAGCAGTTCTTC | CASSYTGGAGNEQFF
- | TRBJ1-4 | TRBV18 | - | TGTGCCAGCTCACTCGGGAGTAATGAAAAACTGTTTTTT | CASSLGSNEKLFF
TRBD1 | TRBJ2-7 | TRBV10-3 | - | TGTGCCATCAGTGTATATCGGGACAGGGAAAATACGAAAAGCTCCTACGAGCAGTACTTC | CAISVYRDRENTKSSYEQYF
- | TRBJ1-4 | TRBV10-1 | - | TGCGCCAGCAGTGAGTCCATCGGGATGTCCAAAGAAAAACTGTTTTTT | CASSESIGMSKEKLFF
- | TRBJ2-2 | TRBV7-7 | few | TGTGCCAGCAGTCCAGGGGTACAGGGACCGAACACCGGGGAGCTGTTTTTT | CASSPGVQGPNTGELFF
TRBD2 | TRBJ2-1 | TRBV27 | - | TGTGCCAGCAGTCTAGCGGGACGGGGCAATGAGCAGTTCTTC | CASSLAGRGNEQFF
- | TRBJ2-2 | TRBV11-2 | few | TGTGCCAGCAGCTTAGTTCTAGTCACCGGGGAGCTGTTTTTT | CASSLVLVTGELFF
- | TRBJ2-1 | TRBV2 | - | TGTGCCAGCAGCATACTCTCCTACAATGAGCAGTTCTTC | CASSILSYNEQFF
- | TRBJ1-2 | TRBV28 | few | TGTGCCAGCAGGAGGGACTATGGCTACACCTTC | CASRRDYGYTF
- | TRBJ2-7 | TRBV10-3 | - | TGTGCCATCAGTGAGTTTCGGGACTCTGGAGACGAGCAGTACTTC | CAISEFRDSGDEQYF
TRBD2 | TRBJ2-1 | TRBV19 | - | TGTGCCAGTAGTATCTGGGAGGGGATCGATGAGCAGTTCTTC | CASSIWEGIDEQFF
- | TRBJ2-7 | TRBV4-1 | - | TGCGCCAGCAGGCCCGATAGCGACTCCTACGAGCAGTACTTC | CASRPDSDSYEQYF
- | TRBJ2-7 | TRBV20-1 | - | TGCAGTGCCCAGGGGACATACGAGCAGTACTTC | CSAQGTYEQYF
- | TRBJ1-1 | TRBV12-3/TRBV12-4 | - | TGTGCCAGCAGTTTCATGGGAGACACTGAAGCTTTCTTT | CASSFMGDTEAFF
TRBD1 | TRBJ1-1 | TRBV18 | - | TGTGCCAGCTCAATTGACAGGGAGAACACTGAAGCTTTCTTT | CASSIDRENTEAFF
- | TRBJ2-7 | TRBV19 | once | TGTGCCAGTAGTACCGGGACTCCACTCGGGGAGCAGTACTTC | CASSTGTPLGEQYF
TRBD1 | TRBJ2-7 | TRBV28 | - | TGTGCCGCAAAACCCGGGACAGACTCCTACGAGCAGTACTTC | CAAKPGTDSYEQYF
TRBD1 | TRBJ2-2 | TRBV9 | - | TGTGCCAGCAGCGTAGAGTTGACAGGGCCCGGTGGGGAGCTGTTTTTT | CASSVELTGPGGELFF
TRBD2 | TRBJ2-1 | TRBV25-1 | - | TGTGCCAGCAGTGGCGAGACTAGCGGGAGAATAAGTGAGCAGTTCTTC | CASSGETSGRISEQFF
- | TRBJ1-3 | TRBV3-1/TRBV3-2 | - | TGTGCCAGCAGCCCCATGAGGAGCTCTGGAAACACCATATATTTT | CASSPMRSSGNTIYF
TRBD2 | TRBJ2-1 | TRBV5-1 | - | TGCGCCAGCAGCTTGGAGGGACTAGCGGAATACAATGAGCAGTTCTTC | CASSLEGLAEYNEQFF
- | TRBJ1-1 | TRBV5-1 | - | TGCGCCAGCAGCCTGGGGGGACACGGAAACACTGAAGCTTTCTTT | CASSLGGHGNTEAFF
TRBD1 | TRBJ2-7 | TRBV11-3 | - | TGTGCCAGCAGCTTAGCTCACAGGGGTGAGCAGTACTTC | CASSLAHRGEQYF
- | TRBJ2-7 | TRBV6-1 | - | TGTGCCAGCAGTGAAGCTCCTTCGGGAGCCTACGAGCAGTACTTC | CASSEAPSGAYEQYF
- | TRBJ1-1 | TRBV10-3 | - | TGTGCCATCATGGGGAGGGAGGGGGGCACTGAAGCTTTCTTT | CAIMGREGGTEAFF
- | TRBJ1-3 | TRBV3-1/TRBV3-2 | - | TGTGCCAGCAGCCAAACCCCCGGACAGCACTCTGGAAACACCATATATTTT | CASSQTPGQHSGNTIYF
TRBD1 | TRBJ2-4 | TRBV7-3 | - | TGTGCCAGCAGCACACAGGGGGCGGGCATTCAGTACTTC | CASSTQGAGIQYF
TRBD1 | TRBJ2-7 | TRBV7-2 | - | TGTGCCAGCAGCCGCCCGGGACAGGGGGCCTACGAGCAGTACTTC | CASSRPGQGAYEQYF
TRBD1 | TRBJ2-5 | TRBV24-1 | - | TGTGCCACCAGTGACCCGACAGGGGGCAAGGAGACCCAGTACTTC | CATSDPTGGKETQYF
- | TRBJ2-1 | TRBV7-9 | - | TGTGCCAGCAGCCCCCTCGTTGAGCAGTTCTTC | CASSPLVEQFF
- | TRBJ1-4 | TRBV2 | - | TGTGCCAGCAGCCCGAGAGAAAAACTGTTTTTT | CASSPREKLFF
TRBD1 | TRBJ1-2 | TRBV5-1 | - | TGCGCCAGCAGCTCTGGGACAGCTAACTATGGCTACACCTTC | CASSSGTANYGYTF
- | TRBJ1-5 | TRBV28 | once | TGTGCCAGCAGCAGGGGTTTTCAGCCCCAGCATTTT | CASSRGFQPQHF
- | TRBJ2-6 | TRBV28 | few | TGTGCCAGCAGGAACTGGGGGGAACCTGGGGCCAACGTCCTGACTTTC | CASRNWGEPGANVLTF
- | TRBJ2-1 | TRBV6-6 | - | TGTGCCAGCAGCCTCGACCGCGGTGAGCAGTTCTTC | CASSLDRGEQFF
- | TRBJ2-2 | TRBV28 | - | TGTGCCAGCAGTTTAAGAGCCCCCGGGGAGCTGTTTTTT | CASSLRAPGELFF
TRBD1 | TRBJ1-3 | TRBV5-1 | - | TGCGCCAGCAGCTTGGCCCAGGGGGCGGGCGGAAACACCATATATTTT | CASSLAQGAGGNTIYF
- | TRBJ1-3 | TRBV5-1 | - | TGCGCCAGCAGCTGGGGGGGTTCCTCTGGAAACACCATATATTTT | CASSWGGSSGNTIYF
TRBD2 | TRBJ2-5 | TRBV3-1/TRBV3-2 | - | TGTGCCAGCAGCCAAGGGAGACTAGCCGAGGAGACCCAGTACTTC | CASSQGRLAEETQYF
- | TRBJ1-5 | TRBV5-1 | - | TGCGCCAGCAGCGCGGGCGTGGAACAGCCCCAGCATTTT | CASSAGVEQPQHF
- | TRBJ2-1 | TRBV28 | - | TGTGCCAGCAGTTTGAGAACGACGGGTGAGCAGTTCTTC | CASSLRTTGEQFF
- | TRBJ2-7 | TRBV9 | - | TGTGCCAGCAGCGTTCAACCAGGGCTGTACGAGCAGTACTTC | CASSVQPGLYEQYF
TRBD1 | TRBJ1-1 | TRBV5-1 | - | TGCGCCAGCAGTTCTTACAGGGGTGGGTCCACTGAAGCTTTCTTT | CASSSYRGGSTEAFF
- | TRBJ1-1 | TRBV6-1 | few | TGTGCCAGCAGTGAAGCGCTTCGGCAGGGTGGGTATGGAGCTTTCTTT | CASSEALRQGGYGAFF
- | TRBJ2-4 | TRBV9 | - | TGTGCCAGCAGCGTAGCAGGGCTGGGCAAAAACATTCAGTACTTC | CASSVAGLGKNIQYF
- | TRBJ2-1 | TRBV7-6 | - | TGTGCCAGCAGCTTACCCCCTAGCTCTACAAACAATGAGCAGTTCTTC | CASSLPPSSTNNEQFF
- | TRBJ2-2 | TRBV27 | - | TGTGCCAGCAGTCAATACTACAGGGTTGGGGAGCTGTTTTTT | CASSQYYRVGELFF
- | TRBJ2-7 | TRBV15 | - | TGTGCCACCAGCAGAGGAGTGGCGGCAGGGGAGACTACCTACGAGCAGTACTTC | CATSRGVAAGETTYEQYF
- | TRBJ2-1 | TRBV5-6 | - | TGTGCCAGCAGCCGGGGGGCAGTCTACAATGAGCAGTTCTTC | CASSRGAVYNEQFF
- | TRBJ2-3 | TRBV5-6 | few | TGTGCCAGCAGCTTGTCTAGCGTGTTCACAGATACGCAGTATTTT | CASSLSSVFTDTQYF
- | TRBJ2-3 | TRBV9 | once | TGTGCCAGCAGCGTAGATCAGCGGAACACAGATACGCAGTATTTT | CASSVDQRNTDTQYF